The T cell receptor (beta chain) described here comes from a study of OX40 agonist ivuxolimab in advanced cancers. About the research overall: Three patients got partial responses; one had hepatocellular carcinoma and two had cutaneous melanoma.

The germline gives CDR1 MGHDK, CDR2 SYGVNS. The CDR3 runs to 15 residues. The V end was cut by 1 base, the J end by 6 bases, with 13 bases between. Here immunoSEQ multiplex PCR was the method, and the copy in TCRdb shows in-frame clones only, minus some. Among tens of thousands of clones listed, roughly 88% were seen once. The input for sequencing was CD4+ or CD8+ T cells sorted from blood, taken in a trial of the OX40 agonist ivuxolimab. The clonotype was recovered from an adult with an advanced solid tumor such as melanoma, head and neck, liver or kidney cancer. The chain combines TRBV25-1 with TRBJ1-5; D is possibly TRBD1 (5 bases). The CDR3 nucleotides are TGTGCCAGCAGTGAATGGGAAGGGGAGGGTCAGCCCCAGCATTTT. This translates into CASSEWEGEGQPQHF.